This record looks at one T cell receptor beta chain sequence and its context. Its matching antigen is unknown. The junction departs from the called germline gene at one end, perhaps through a read error. This specimen comes from a study of regulatory T cells in long-lasting Graves disease. Study-wide results and limits: Thyroid tissue went unexamined; only peripheral blood was analyzed. TRBV28, TRBJ1-2 and TRBJ2-5 emerged as the favored segments in persistent disease. Clonotypes that were public and shared totalled a few thousand in persistent patients versus 800 to 1,000 in new patients.

Through Arm-PCR of CDR3 regions and iRepertoire HTBI primers, TCR beta libraries were built. TCRdb re-called the multiplex PCR reads with MiXCR, one entry per CDR3 protein. The sample shows about 420,000 distinct CDR3 sequences, about 16% of them seen only once. CDR3 length: 15 residues. From germline, CDR1 is DFQATT and CDR2 SNEGSKA (reference sequence). Time point specified: newly diagnosed GD, antithyroid drugs for less than 3 months. With RNA extracted from PBMCs as input, the TCR library was made. This same sample was also taken into another study, of T cells in Graves' hyperthyroidism and ophthalmopathy.

The clonotype comes from a woman between 18 and 29 years old with Graves disease. This chain uses TRBV20-1 with TRBJ2-5; TRBD2 agrees at 11 bases. The source was peripheral blood mononuclear cells (PBMCs), collected at new diagnosis, from a patient treated with antithyroid drugs. CDR3 in DNA: TGCAGTGCTAGAGTGACTAGCGGGACTCAAGAGGCCCAGTACTTC. It is translated as CSARVTSGTQEAQYF.